This T cell receptor beta chain came from a study of cytomegalovirus exposure and HLA in healthy donors (dated by TCRdb to the late 2010s). As for the study more broadly: An earlier analysis of approximately 640 of the donors reported about 250 Gb of sequence data and 100 million to 140 million unique TCR beta sequences from around 200 million T cells. Because of strong linkage in the cohort, four or five DR-DQ haplotypes were treated as single units for association and clustering. On average, over 200,000 unique TCR beta nucleotide sequences were sequenced per donor among 398 genotyped donors of the cohort, with 15% to 20% of those sequences being non-productive. Roughly 300 gigabases of sequencing data and roughly 90 million unique TCR sequences were included in an early release covering several hundred HLA-typed donors. Class I and class II HLA loci were covered by the typing at four-digit resolution. The aim of the study was to test whether cataloging public T cell receptors could identify signatures of past pathogen exposure. The number of donors typed differed by locus, with roughly 620-630 for A, B, C, DRB1 and DQB1, about 500 for DQA1, over 600 for DPA1, and approximately 470 for DPB1. A later genetic analysis took genome-wide SNP genotypes for about 55% of the roughly 670 donors and used that subset as a discovery cohort. High-throughput TCR immunosequencing, statistical association of individual TCRs with disease status, and machine learning were combined to predict cytomegalovirus infection status. Among the roughly 380 genotyped donors, approximately 81% belonged to the genetic ancestry cluster associated with self-reported Caucasian donors. The study profiled the T cell repertoires of 500 to 800 subjects by immunosequencing and related them to cytomegalovirus serostatus. Donor age, sex, ethnicity and CMV serostatus were collected together with the repertoire data. An earlier analysis of around 640 of the donors used high-throughput TCR beta sequencing to judge whether each TCR beta V gene segment behaved as functional or pseudogenic. Every discovery cohort repertoire had been produced on one sequencing platform. To study patterns of TCR occurrence, a later analysis re-analyzed previously published TCR beta repertoires from 700 or so donors and added high-resolution HLA genotyping. Rather than drawing on any new phenotypic data, the later analysis identified candidate immune exposures from TCR beta sequences and the way those sequences occurred across donors. Besides the first cohort of roughly 700 subjects, a separate validation cohort made up of 90 to 150 different subjects was used. Here is what the overall study found, with its caveats: Several of the top co-occurrence clusters appeared to be linked to parvovirus B19, influenza, CMV and Epstein-Barr virus, according to a later analysis. A later analysis found that most CMV-associated TCR beta chains appeared HLA-restricted, with HLA associations seemingly driven largely by CMV exposure. Immune exposure information for the cohort was limited to CMV serostatus. Presence/absence analyses assumed roughly uniform sequencing depth across donors, an assumption that may not hold. A further reported finding was that TCR beta sequences accurately predicted the HLA-A and HLA-B alleles for most subjects in the first cohort. V-gene and J-gene trimming of TCR beta chains was associated with a missense DCLRE1C variant in a later genetic analysis, and the association was replicated in an independent cohort. A cluster of highly shared sequence variants was judged likely to represent a technical artifact of the sequencing pipeline. Because counts were too low, around 17 rarely observed V segments, including chromosome 9 orphons, were left out of the earlier analysis of 587 of the donors. According to the authors, the approach could potentially be generalized to other disease states and immunological phenotypes. Because HLA typing was unavailable for some donors at each locus, only the typed subset was used in association tests. According to a later analysis, TCR association rates differed among HLA loci, with DRB1 alleles showing the most associated TCRs and HLA-C alleles showing the fewest. Broadly in line with IMGT annotations, most TCR beta V segments showed up in productive rearrangements about 90% or about 30% of the time in an earlier analysis of under 700 of the donors. When HLA alleles, especially DR and DQ, strongly co-occurred, TCR associations were difficult to assign to individual alleles. Linkage disequilibrium might explain the correlated functional status among segregating V segments, but an unknown experimental factor could not be ruled out. In a later analysis, 15,000 to 20,000 TCR beta sequences were associated with specific HLA alleles at a false discovery rate of 0.05. A total of roughly 160 TCR beta chains were listed by the study as associated with cytomegalovirus. This cohort had only TCR beta chains sequenced, and the lack of alpha or paired-chain data limited which features could be detected. A later analysis found that HLA-associated TCR beta chains were more clonally expanded and had lower generation probabilities than equally common non-associated chains. Compared with the approximately 670-donor mean, donors in an Asian-associated ancestry cluster had fewer N-insertions in productive TCRs, according to a later genetic analysis. In vitro tests confirmed that a few of the cytomegalovirus-associated TCR beta chains recognize cytomegalovirus antigens. Most TCR sequences were seen in very few donors, while some public TCRs were found in many individuals. Because the 87-base-pair reads could not distinguish some IMGT-functional V segments, including TRBV6-2 and TRBV6-3, those segments were excluded. The classifier was reported to diagnose cytomegalovirus status with high specificity and sensitivity in both the original and validation cohorts.

Library construction relied on the immunoSEQ multiplex PCR assay. The multiplex PCR relied on a mix of 60 forward primers for TCR Vbeta segments and 13 reverse primers for TCR Jbeta segments. A multiplex PCR assay on genomic DNA amplified the CDR3 region of rearranged TCR beta genes. On the Illumina HiSeq System, the amplified TCR beta libraries were sequenced as 87-base-pair reads. The original pipeline was this. In a later analysis, tens of millions of unique TCR beta chains were counted across the 500 to 850 repertoires, and roughly 9.9 million of these chains were shared by at least two donors. Raw reads were error-corrected and collapsed into unique sequences with a nearest-neighbor algorithm that merged closely related sequences to remove PCR and sequencing errors. To assign V, D and J gene segments, CDR3 sequences were aligned to IMGT reference sequences. Each retained sequence needed at least a six-nucleotide match to both a V gene segment and a J gene segment. Rearrangements were called productive when the CDR3 lacked stop codons and stayed in frame with V and J; all others were non-productive. Following IMGT convention, CDR3 was defined as the stretch from the second conserved V-encoded cysteine to the conserved J-encoded phenylalanine. In an earlier analysis of more than 550 of the donors, sequences lacking an unambiguous match to a single V gene segment were excluded. An earlier analysis of 587 of the donors called V segments functional above 56.7% productive rearrangements and segregating when the between-donor standard deviation exceeded 5%. To diagnose cytomegalovirus status from the catalog of TCR beta chain sequences, a statistical classification framework was built. In a later analysis, V and J genes were assigned by comparing TCR nucleotide sequences against IMGT/GENE-DB human TR gene sequences. Using the TCRdist pipeline, a later analysis assigned CDR3 sequences along with most-parsimonious VDJ recombination scenarios. In a later analysis, each TCR beta chain was defined by its CDR3 amino acid sequence together with its V-gene family, and reads lacking a unique V-gene family were excluded. A later analysis removed 592 highly shared, low-generation-probability nucleotide sequences to deal with suspected cross-contamination and a sequencing artifact. In a later analysis, a clonal expansion index for each public chain was calculated from normalized within-repertoire ranks of inferred template counts. A later analysis computed generation probabilities with a VDJ recombination model fitted to out-of-frame rearrangements, and checked the results against IGoR. In a later analysis, hypergeometric tests were used to score TCR-TCR, TCR-HLA and TCR-CMV co-occurrence, with a repertoire-size bias correction applied to TCR pairs. False discovery rates were estimated in a later analysis by permuting HLA or CMV assignments 20 times. In a later analysis, co-occurring TCRs were grouped using DBSCAN, and TCRdist sequence similarity was added for clustering within HLA-allele-positive subsets. Repertoires with fewer than 30,000 or more than 120,000 public chains were left out of co-occurrence clustering, as were about 5 repertoires with anomalous nucleotide sharing. TCRdb obtained this table from immuneACCESS and retained in-frame rearrangements with V and J assigned. These tables miss some clones; where compared with another copy, unresolved V genes account for less than half of the shortfall, and the remainder is unexplained. That table is the source of V, J and clone size, and D and trimming were worked out from the DNA. This sample comprises 150,000 to 200,000 clones, just under 80% of them detected only once. The top ten hold around 7% of the sample.

The cohort comprised around 690 healthy bone marrow donors. Cohort members were all nominally healthy when sampled, although unrecorded immune exposures were likely present. The donor was CMV seropositive and belonged to the group of about 290 seropositive cohort members. A peripheral blood sample was provided by each donor, and peripheral blood mononuclear cells were used for TCR beta sequencing. The Qiagen DNeasy Blood Extraction Kit was used to extract genomic DNA from the blood cell samples. V is clipped by 5 bases and J by 5 bases, and the sequence between their germline boundaries is 24 bases long. The CDR1 and CDR2 encoded by the germline V gene (reference sequence) are LNHDA and SQIVND. The CDR3 contains 17 residues, cysteine and phenylalanine counted. The DNA shown is the 51-base CDR3, in frame from base 1. The sample holds one count of this clone. What antigen it recognizes has not been identified. Nothing much larger sits one base from this clone, and base qualities are not available.

The V and J genes are TRBV19 and TRBJ1-2, and perhaps TRBD1 as D gene, on 5 matching bases. Sequencing was performed on PBMCs. This clonotype was obtained from a woman between 35 and 50 years old in good health and CMV-seropositive. The DNA sequence reads TGTGCCAGTAGTCCTGGAGGGTCCGGGGACTCCTCTTATGGCTACACCTTC. The translation is CASSPGGSGDSSYGYTF.